This T cell receptor beta chain derives from a study of CD8 T cells in ankylosing spondylitis. Study-wide results and caveats: Disease-linked clones displayed a CD8+ phenotype and appeared relatively rarely in peripheral blood. Some motif variants were previously reported in reactive arthritis synovial fluid and blood. Roughly eight highly homologous variants made up a TCR beta motif that seemed to typify ankylosing spondylitis blood.

Germline-derived CDR1 and CDR2 are DFQATT and SNEGSKA (reference sequence). The ends lost 6 bases at V and 1 base at J; junction bases unmatched: 12. There are 16 residues in the CDR3. As for this clonotype: Its antigen is currently unknown.

Library preparation for TCR beta used quantitative 5'-RACE with molecular barcodes. A single record per CDR3 protein comes from TCRdb applying MiXCR to the 5' RACE reads. This sample has approximately 400,000 distinct CDR3 sequences, with 26% found just once. The chain has TRBV20-1 and TRBJ2-3; 8 positions agree with TRBD2. Sequenced material: blood, either unsorted or a sorted T cell fraction (not recorded which). The sequence was obtained from a male donor with ankylosing spondylitis. The CDR3 sequence is CSATQRERIGTDTQYF. CDR3 nucleotides: TGCAGTGCAACCCAGCGGGAGAGAATAGGCACAGATACGCAGTATTTT.